This T cell receptor beta chain was documented in a study of type 1 regulatory T cells. Study-wide context: This in vitro CD4 product, T-allo10, is enriched for Tr1 cells and alloantigen-specific. Study outcomes and limitations: Tr1 cells had a more restricted TCR repertoire than non-Tr1 cells.

TCRdb re-called the reads through MiXCR, storing one row per CDR3 protein. The sample contains roughly 60,000 distinct CDR3 sequences, approximately 60% of which appear only once. The germline V and J ends were trimmed by 0 bases and 5 bases, with 9 bases remaining between them. Looked up from germline, CDR1 is KGHSH and CDR2 is LQKENI. There are 14 residues in the CDR3. Of note for this clonotype: Its specificity is unknown.

Sequencing was performed on cultured non-Tr1 T cells, either the whole culture or a sorted T cell fraction (not recorded which). The chain couples TRBV18 to TRBJ2-3; no definite D call. The receptor was derived from a human donor in good health. Here the CDR3 reads CASSPPMIRDTQYF. CDR3 in DNA: TGTGCCAGCTCACCACCAATGATCAGAGATACGCAGTATTTT.